This T cell receptor (beta chain) was recovered during a study of spatial heterogeneity in lung cancer (dated by TCRdb to the late 2010s). Background for the entire study: More beta-chain than alpha-chain transcripts were consistently detected, likely reflecting higher beta-chain transcript abundance. TCR alpha and beta repertoires were quantitatively compared across multiple tumor regions, matched nontumor lung and blood in non-small cell lung cancer. In the raw uncorrected reads, each unique combination of TCR and UMI appeared more than ten times on average. The study linked features of the TCR repertoire to counts of nonsynonymous mutations, which were determined by whole-exome sequencing of tumor tissue. At surgery, around 200 tumor regions, around 67 matched nontumor lung samples and 45 to 60 PBMC samples were TCR-sequenced for both alpha and beta chains.

Results and caveats for the whole study, not just this receptor: Confirming at a functional level the hypothesis that regional TCRs recognize regional mutations was considered to require additional single-cell paired TCR alpha and beta sequencing. Ubiquitous expanded tumor TCRs showed up in blood more often at tumor resection than at routine follow-up.

The CDR3 starts with the cysteine, ends with the phenylalanine, and has 15 residues. Only the CDR3 portion is preserved as DNA: 45 bases, with reading frame beginning at the first base. For CDR1 and CDR2, the germline V gene lists SGHRS and YFSETQ. The junction carries 15 bases between V and J, which are trimmed by 7 bases and 0 bases respectively. The library was generated by 5' RACE. Sequencing was carried out with a NextSeq 500. In the TCR library protocol, a unique molecular identifier was attached to each TCR cDNA molecule so that PCR and sequencing errors could be corrected. The published analysis was carried out like this. TCR identification, UMI-based error correction and CDR3 extraction were all carried out with Decombinator tools. Expanded TCRs were defined as those above a frequency of 2 per 1,000, corresponding to the top 1% of the tumor frequency distribution. Each repertoire was subsampled 100 times to 5,000 TCRs, after which Renyi diversity was computed with the R vegan package. CDR3 similarity networks were built from amino acid triplet string-kernel similarity, connecting CDR3s with pairwise similarity above 0.82. In-frame beta chains were kept once TCRdb had trimmed the public reads at Q25 with fastp and called clones with MiXCR. Rows merge per CDR3 protein into single entries with the most common DNA and genes. In this record, the V and J calls reflect TCRdb's handling and not the investigators' own analysis. The sample table shows about 80,000 distinct CDR3 sequences, and about 20% are seen once. 6.2% of the sample is held by the ten biggest clonotypes.

The time point label of this sample denotes: sample taken at primary tumor resection. TCR sequencing used whole RNA extracted from tumor and nontumor lung tissue, or from cryopreserved PBMC samples, without cell sorting. Donors were under 95 patients with early-stage, untreated non-small cell lung cancer from the lung TRACERx cohort. Patients were selected for TCR sequencing only if sufficient RNA was available from at least two tumor regions. A note on this clonotype: This receptor's antigen is unknown. The sample holds no much larger clone one base away, and base qualities are not on file.

The sequencing here drew on PBMCs, taken at surgery. The V and J genes are TRBV5-1 and TRBJ2-3; a tentative D call is TRBD2 (6 bases match). The clonotype was recovered from a male donor with early-stage non-small cell lung cancer. The nucleotide sequence is given as TGCGCCAGCGGGCGAGGGGAGGTTAGCACAGATACGCAGTATTTT. Its translation reads: CASGRGEVSTDTQYF.